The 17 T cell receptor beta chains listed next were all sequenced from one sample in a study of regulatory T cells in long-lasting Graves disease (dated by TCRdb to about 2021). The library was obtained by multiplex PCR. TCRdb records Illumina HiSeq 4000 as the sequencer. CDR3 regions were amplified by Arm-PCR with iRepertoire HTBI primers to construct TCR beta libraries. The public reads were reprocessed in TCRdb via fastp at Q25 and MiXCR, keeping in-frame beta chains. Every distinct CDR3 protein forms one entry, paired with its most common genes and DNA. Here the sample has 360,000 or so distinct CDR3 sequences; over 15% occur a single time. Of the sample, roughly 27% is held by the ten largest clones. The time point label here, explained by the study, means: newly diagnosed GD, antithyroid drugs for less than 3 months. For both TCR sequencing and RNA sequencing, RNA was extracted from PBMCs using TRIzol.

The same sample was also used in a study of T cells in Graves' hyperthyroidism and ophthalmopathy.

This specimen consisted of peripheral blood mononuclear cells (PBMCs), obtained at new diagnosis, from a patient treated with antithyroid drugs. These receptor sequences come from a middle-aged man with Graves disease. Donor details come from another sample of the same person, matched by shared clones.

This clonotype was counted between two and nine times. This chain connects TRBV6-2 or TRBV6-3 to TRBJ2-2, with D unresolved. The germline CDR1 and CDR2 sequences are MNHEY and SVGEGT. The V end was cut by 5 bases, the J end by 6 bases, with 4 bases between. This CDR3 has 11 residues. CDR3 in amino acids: CASSDSGELFF. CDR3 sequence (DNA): TGTGCCAGCAGTGATTCCGGGGAGCTGTTTTTT.

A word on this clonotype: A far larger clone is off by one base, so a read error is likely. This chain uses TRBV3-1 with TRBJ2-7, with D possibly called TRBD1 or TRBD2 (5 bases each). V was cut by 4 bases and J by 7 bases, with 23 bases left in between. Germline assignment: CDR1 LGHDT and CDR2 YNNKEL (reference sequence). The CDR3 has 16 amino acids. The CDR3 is CASSPRTRVGVNEQYF. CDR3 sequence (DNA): TGTGCCAGCAGCCCCAGAACGAGGGTGGGGGTCAATGAGCAGTACTTC.

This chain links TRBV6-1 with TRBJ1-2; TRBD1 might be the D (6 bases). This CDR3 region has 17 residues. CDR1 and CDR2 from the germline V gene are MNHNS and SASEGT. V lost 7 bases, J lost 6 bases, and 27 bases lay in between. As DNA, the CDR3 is TGTGCCAGCATCGAAGGGGGTGGCAGGACCGGGAAAAATGGCTACACCTTC. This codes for CASIEGGGRTGKNGYTF.

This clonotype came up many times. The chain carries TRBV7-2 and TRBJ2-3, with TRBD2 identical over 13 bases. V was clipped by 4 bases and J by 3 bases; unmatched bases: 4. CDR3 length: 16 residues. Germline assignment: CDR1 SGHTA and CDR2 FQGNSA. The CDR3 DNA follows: TGTGCCAGCAGCTCTCAGACTAGCGGGGGGACAGATACGCAGTATTTT. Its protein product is CASSSQTSGGTDTQYF. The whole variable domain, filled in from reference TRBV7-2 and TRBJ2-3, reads GAGVSQSPSNKVTEKGKDVELRCDPISGHTALYWYRQSLGQGLEFLIYFQGNSAPDKSGLPSDRFSAERTGGSVSTLTIQRTQQEDSAVYLCASSSQTSGGTDTQYFGPGTRLTVL.

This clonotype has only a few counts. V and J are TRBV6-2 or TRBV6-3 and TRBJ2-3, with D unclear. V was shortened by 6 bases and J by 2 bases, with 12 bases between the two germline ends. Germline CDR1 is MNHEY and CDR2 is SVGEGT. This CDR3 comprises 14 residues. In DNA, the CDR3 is TGTGCCAGCAGAAAGGACCTGGACACAGATACGCAGTATTTT. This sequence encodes CASRKDLDTDTQYF.

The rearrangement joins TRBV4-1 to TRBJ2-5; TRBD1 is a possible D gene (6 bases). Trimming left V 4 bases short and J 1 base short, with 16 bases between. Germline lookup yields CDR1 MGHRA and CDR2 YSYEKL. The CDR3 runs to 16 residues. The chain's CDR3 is CASSPYWGRTQETQYF. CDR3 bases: TGCGCCAGCAGCCCATATTGGGGGCGCACCCAAGAGACCCAGTACTTC.

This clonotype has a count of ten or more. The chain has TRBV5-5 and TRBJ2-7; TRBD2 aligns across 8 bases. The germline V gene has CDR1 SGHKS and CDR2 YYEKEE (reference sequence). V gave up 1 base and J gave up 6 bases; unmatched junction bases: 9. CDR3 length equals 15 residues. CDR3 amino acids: CASSLLRAGGGEQYF. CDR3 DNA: TGTGCCAGCAGCTTGCTTCGGGCGGGGGGCGGCGAGCAGTACTTC.

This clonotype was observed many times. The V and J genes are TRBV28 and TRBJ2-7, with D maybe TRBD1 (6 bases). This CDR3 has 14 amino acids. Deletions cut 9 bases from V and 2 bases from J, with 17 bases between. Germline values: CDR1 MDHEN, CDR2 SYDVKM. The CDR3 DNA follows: TGTGCCAGTTGCGGACAGCGTCATCCCTACGAGCAGTACTTC. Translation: CASCGQRHPYEQYF.

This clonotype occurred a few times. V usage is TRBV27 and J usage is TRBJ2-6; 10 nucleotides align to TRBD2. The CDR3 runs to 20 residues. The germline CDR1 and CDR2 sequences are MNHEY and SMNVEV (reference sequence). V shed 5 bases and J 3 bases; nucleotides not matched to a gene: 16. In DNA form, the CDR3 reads TGTGCCAGCAGTCCGCTGAGCGGGAGGGGGTTTGTTGGTGGGGCCAACGTCCTGACTTTC. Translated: CASSPLSGRGFVGGANVLTF.

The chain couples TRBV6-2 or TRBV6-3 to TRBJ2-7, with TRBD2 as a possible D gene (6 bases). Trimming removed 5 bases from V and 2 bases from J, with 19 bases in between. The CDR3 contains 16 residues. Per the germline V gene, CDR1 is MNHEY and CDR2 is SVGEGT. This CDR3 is CASSPYGGSRTYEQYF. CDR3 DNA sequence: TGTGCCAGCAGTCCCTACGGGGGATCGAGAACCTACGAGCAGTACTTC.

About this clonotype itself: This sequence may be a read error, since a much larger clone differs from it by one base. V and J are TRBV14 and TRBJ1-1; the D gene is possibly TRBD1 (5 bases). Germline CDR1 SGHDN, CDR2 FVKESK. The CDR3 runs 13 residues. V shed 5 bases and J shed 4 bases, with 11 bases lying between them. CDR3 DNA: TGTGCCAGCAGCTTTATAAGGGGCACTGAAGCTTTCTTT. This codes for CASSFIRGTEAFF.

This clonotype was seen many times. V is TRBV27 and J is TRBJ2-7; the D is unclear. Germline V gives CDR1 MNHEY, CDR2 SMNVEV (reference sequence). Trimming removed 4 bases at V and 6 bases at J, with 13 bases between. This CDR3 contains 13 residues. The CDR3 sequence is CASSSRTPVEQYF. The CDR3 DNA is TGTGCCAGCAGTTCCCGGACCCCGGTCGAGCAGTACTTC.

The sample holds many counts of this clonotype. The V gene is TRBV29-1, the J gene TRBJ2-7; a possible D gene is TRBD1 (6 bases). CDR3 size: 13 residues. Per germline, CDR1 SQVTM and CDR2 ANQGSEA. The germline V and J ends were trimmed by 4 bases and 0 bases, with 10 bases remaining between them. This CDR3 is CSVGQGSSYEQYF. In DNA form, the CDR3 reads TGCAGCGTTGGGCAGGGGAGCTCCTACGAGCAGTACTTC.

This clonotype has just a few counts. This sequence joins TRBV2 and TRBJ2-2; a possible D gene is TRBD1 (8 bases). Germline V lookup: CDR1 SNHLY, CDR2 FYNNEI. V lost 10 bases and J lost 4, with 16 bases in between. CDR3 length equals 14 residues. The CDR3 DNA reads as TGTGCCACCAGGGGGCGGGGGAGCACCGGGGAGCTGTTTTTT. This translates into CATRGRGSTGELFF.

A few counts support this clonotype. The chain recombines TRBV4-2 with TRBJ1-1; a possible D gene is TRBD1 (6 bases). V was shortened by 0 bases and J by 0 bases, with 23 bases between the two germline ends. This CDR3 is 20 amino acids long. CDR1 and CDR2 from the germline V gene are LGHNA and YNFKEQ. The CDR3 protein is CASSQDPNRELNLMNTEAFF. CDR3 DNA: TGTGCCAGCAGCCAAGACCCGAACAGGGAACTTAACCTGATGAACACTGAAGCTTTCTTT.

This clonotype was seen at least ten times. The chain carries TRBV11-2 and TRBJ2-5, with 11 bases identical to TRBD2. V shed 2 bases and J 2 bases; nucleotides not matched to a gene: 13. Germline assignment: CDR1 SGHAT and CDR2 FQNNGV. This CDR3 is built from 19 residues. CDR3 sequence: CASSLFGLAGGPGQETQYF. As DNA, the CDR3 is TGTGCCAGCAGCTTATTTGGGTTAGCGGGGGGGCCGGGGCAAGAGACCCAGTACTTC.

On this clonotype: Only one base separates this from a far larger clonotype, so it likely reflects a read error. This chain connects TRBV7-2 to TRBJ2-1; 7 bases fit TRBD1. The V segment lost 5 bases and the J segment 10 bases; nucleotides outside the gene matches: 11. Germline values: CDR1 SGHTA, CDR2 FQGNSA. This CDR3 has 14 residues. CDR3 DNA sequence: TGTGCCAGCAGCCACGGACAGGCCTCCTACGAGCAGTTCTTC. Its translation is CASSHGQASYEQFF.